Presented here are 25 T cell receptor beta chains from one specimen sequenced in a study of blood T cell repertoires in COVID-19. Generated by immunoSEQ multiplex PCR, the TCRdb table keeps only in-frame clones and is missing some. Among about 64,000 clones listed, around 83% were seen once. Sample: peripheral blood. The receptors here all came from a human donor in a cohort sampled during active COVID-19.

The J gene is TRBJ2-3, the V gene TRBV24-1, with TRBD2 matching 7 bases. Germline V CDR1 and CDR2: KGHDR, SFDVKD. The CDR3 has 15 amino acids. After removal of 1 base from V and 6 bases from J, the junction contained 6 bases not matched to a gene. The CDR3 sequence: CATSDFPGGSDTQYF. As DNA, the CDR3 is TGTGCCACCAGTGATTTCCCGGGGGGTTCCGATACGCAGTATTTT.

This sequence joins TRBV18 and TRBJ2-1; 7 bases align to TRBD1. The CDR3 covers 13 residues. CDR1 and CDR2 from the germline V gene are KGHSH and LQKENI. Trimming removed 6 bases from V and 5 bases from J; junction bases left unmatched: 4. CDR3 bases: TGTGCCAGCTCGGCCGGGACAGACAATGAGCAGTTCTTC. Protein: CASSAGTDNEQFF.

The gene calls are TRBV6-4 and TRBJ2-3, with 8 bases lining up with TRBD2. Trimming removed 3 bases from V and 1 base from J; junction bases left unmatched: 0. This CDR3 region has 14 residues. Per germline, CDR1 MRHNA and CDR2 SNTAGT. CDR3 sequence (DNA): TGTGCCAGCAGTGAAGCGGGGGGCACAGATACGCAGTATTTT. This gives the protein CASSEAGGTDTQYF.

The DNA of the CDR3 is TGTGCCAGCAGCTTAATTTACAGGGTAGACCAGCCCCAGCATTTT. Translating gives CASSLIYRVDQPQHF. The chain carries TRBV7-8 and TRBJ1-5, with D perhaps matching TRBD1 (6 bases). V was cut by 2 bases and J by 7 bases, with 15 bases left in between. Per germline, CDR1 SGHVS and CDR2 FQNEAQ. The CDR3 has 15 amino acids.

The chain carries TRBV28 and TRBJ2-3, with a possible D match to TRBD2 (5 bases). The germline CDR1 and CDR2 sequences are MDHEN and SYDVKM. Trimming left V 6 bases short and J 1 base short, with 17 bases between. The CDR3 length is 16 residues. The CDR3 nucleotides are TGTGCCAGCAGCCCCCCCTTGGCGGGCCGCACAGATACGCAGTATTTT. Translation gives CASSPPLAGRTDTQYF.

The CDR3 DNA reads TGTGCCAGTCTCGAAAAACTGTTTTTT. Translated: CASLEKLFF. The V call is TRBV19, the J call TRBJ1-4; the D is unclear. The germline V gene has CDR1 LNHDA and CDR2 SQIVND (reference sequence). Deletions cut 8 bases from V and 8 bases from J, with 3 bases between. This CDR3 contains 9 residues.

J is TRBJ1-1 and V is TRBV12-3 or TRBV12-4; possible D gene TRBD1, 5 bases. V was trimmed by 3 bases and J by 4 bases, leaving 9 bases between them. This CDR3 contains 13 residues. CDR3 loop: CASSFQGSTEAFF. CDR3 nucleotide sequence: TGTGCCAGCAGTTTTCAGGGTAGCACTGAAGCTTTCTTT.

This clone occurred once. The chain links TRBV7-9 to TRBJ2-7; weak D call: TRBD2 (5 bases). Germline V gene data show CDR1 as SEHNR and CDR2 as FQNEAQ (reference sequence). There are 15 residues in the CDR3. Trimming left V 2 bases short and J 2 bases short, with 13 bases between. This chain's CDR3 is CASSLKGGTAYEQYV. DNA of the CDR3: TGTGCCAGCAGCTTAAAAGGAGGCACGGCCTACGAGCAGTACGTC.

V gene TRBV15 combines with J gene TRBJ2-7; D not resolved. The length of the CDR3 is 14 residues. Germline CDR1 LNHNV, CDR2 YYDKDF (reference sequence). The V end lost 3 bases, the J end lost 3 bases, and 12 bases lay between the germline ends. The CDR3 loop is CATSSRGRRYEQYF. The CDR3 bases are TGTGCCACCAGCAGCCGCGGAAGGCGCTACGAGCAGTACTTC.

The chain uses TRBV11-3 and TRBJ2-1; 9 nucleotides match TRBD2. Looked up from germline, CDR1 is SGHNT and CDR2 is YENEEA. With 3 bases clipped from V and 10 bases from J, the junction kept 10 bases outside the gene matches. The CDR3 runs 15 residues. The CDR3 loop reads CASSFSGGPDREQFF. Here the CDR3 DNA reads TGTGCCAGCAGCTTCAGCGGGGGGCCTGACAGGGAGCAGTTCTTC.

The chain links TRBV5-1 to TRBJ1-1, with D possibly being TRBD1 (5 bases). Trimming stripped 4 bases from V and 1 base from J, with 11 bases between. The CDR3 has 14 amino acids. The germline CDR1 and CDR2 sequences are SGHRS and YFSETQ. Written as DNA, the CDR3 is TGCGCCAGCAGCATGATGACAGAGAACACTGAAGCTTTCTTT. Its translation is CASSMMTENTEAFF.

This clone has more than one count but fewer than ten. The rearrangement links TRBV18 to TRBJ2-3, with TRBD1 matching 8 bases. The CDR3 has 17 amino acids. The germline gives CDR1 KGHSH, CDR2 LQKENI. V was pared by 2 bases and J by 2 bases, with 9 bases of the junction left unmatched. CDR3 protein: CASSPAPPGGNTDTQYF. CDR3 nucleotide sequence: TGTGCCAGCTCACCAGCTCCCCCAGGGGGCAACACAGATACGCAGTATTTT.

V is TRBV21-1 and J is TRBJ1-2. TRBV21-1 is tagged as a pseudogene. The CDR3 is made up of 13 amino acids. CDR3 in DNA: TGTGCCAGCTTCCCGGGAGGGGGCCGTGGCTACACCTTC. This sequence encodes CASFPGGGRGYTF.

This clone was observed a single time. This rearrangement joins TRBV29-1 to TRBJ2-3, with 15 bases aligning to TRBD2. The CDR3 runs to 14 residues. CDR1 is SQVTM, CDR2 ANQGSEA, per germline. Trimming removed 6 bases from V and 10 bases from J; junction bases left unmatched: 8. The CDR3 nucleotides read TGCAGCGTGCGGACTAGCGGGGGGGCCTCGGCGCAGTATTTT. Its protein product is CSVRTSGGASAQYF.

The CDR3 loop reads CASSESGQQTQYF. CDR3 in DNA: TGCGCCAGCAGTGAGTCGGGGCAACAGACCCAGTACTTC. J is TRBJ2-5 and V is TRBV10-2; possibly TRBD1 for D (5 bases). CDR3 size: 13 residues. Germline assignment: CDR1 WSHSY and CDR2 SAAADI. V was pared by 0 bases and J by 6 bases, with 8 bases between.

CDR3: CASRRTVATNEKLFF. The CDR3 DNA reads TGTGCCAGCAGACGGACAGTTGCAACTAATGAAAAACTGTTTTTT. This sequence joins TRBV6-6 and TRBJ1-4; D may be TRBD1 (6 bases). V lost 6 bases, J lost 0 bases, and 11 bases lay in between. Germline V gene lookup returns CDR1 MNHNY and CDR2 SVGAGI (reference sequence). The CDR3 contains 15 residues.

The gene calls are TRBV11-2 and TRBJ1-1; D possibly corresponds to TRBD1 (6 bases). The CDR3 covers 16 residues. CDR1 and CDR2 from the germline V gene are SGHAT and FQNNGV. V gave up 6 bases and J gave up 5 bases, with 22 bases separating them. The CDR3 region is CASRPPRGGEGTEAFF. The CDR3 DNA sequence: TGTGCCAGCAGACCTCCGCGGGGGGGCGAGGGGACTGAAGCTTTCTTT. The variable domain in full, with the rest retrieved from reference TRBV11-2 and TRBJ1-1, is EAGVAQSPRYKIIEKRQSVAFWCNPISGHATLYWYQQILGQGPKLLIQFQNNGVVDDSQLPKDRFSAERLKGVDSTLKIQPAKLEDSAVYLCASRPPRGGEGTEAFFGQGTRLTVV.

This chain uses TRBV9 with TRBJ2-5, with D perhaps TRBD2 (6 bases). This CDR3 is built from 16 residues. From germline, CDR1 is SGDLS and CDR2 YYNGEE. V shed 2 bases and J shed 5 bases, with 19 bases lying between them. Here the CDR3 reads CASSVDRGGAGETQYF. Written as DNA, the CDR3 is TGTGCCAGCAGCGTCGATCGGGGTGGGGCGGGGGAGACCCAGTACTTC.

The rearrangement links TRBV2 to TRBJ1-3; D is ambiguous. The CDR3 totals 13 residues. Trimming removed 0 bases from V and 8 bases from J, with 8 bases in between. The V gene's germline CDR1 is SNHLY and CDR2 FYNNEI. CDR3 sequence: CASSEAPFYTIYF. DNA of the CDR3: TGTGCCAGCAGTGAAGCCCCCTTCTACACCATATATTTT. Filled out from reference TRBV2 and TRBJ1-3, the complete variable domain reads EPEVTQTPSHQVTQMGQEVILRCVPISNHLYFYWYRQILGQKVEFLVSFYNNEISEKSEIFDDQFSVERPDGSNFTLKIRSTKLEDSAMYFCASSEAPFYTIYFGEGSWLTVV.

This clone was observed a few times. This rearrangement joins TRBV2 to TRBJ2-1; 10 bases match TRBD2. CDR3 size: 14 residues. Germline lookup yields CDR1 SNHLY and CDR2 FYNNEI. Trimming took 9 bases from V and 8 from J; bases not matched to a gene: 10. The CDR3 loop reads CASQVWSGGDEQFF. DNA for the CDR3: TGTGCCAGTCAGGTTTGGAGCGGGGGGGATGAGCAGTTCTTC.

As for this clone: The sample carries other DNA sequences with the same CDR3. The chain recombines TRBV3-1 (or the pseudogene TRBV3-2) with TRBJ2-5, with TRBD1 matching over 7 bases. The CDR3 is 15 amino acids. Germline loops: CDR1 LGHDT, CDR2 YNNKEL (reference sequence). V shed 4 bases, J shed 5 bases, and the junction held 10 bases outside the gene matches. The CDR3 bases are TGTGCCAGCAGCCGAGACAGGGAAGGTTCGGAGACCCAGTACTTC. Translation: CASSRDREGSETQYF.

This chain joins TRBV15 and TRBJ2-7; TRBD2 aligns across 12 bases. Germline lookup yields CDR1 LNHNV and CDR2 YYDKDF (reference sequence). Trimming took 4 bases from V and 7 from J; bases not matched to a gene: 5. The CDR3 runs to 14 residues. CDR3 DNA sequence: TGTGCCACCAGCACCGCTAGCGGGGGGGCTGAGCAGTACGTC. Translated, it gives CATSTASGGAEQYV.

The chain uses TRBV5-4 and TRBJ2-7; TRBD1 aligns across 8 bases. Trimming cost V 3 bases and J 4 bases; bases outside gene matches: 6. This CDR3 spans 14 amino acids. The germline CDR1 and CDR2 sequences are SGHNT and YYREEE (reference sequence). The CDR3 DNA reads TGTGCCAGCAGCTGGGACAGGACGGGATACGAGCAGTACTTC. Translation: CASSWDRTGYEQYF.

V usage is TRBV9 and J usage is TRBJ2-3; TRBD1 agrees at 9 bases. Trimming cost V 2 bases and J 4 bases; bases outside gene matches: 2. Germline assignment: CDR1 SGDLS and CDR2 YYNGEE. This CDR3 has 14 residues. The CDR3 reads CASSVTGGADTQYF. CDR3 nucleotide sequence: TGTGCCAGCAGCGTGACAGGGGGGGCAGATACGCAGTATTTT.

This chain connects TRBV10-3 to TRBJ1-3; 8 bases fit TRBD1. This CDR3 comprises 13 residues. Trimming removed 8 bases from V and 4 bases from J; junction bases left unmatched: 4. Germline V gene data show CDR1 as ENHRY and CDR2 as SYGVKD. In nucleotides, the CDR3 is TGTGCCATCGGACAGGGCTACGGAAACACCATATATTTT. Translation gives CAIGQGYGNTIYF.